This note documents a single T cell receptor beta chain sequence. Its matching antigen is unknown. This entry comes from a study of OX40 agonist ivuxolimab in advanced cancers. Whole-study context: Patients received ivuxolimab, an agonistic anti-OX40 (CD134) antibody. The study reported partial responses in three patients: one hepatocellular carcinoma, two cutaneous melanoma.

Study-level findings and limits: At doses 0.1 to 3.0 mg/kg, CD4+ and CD8+ clones expanded.

Measured with immunoSEQ multiplex PCR; TCRdb has only the in-frame clones, and not every one. The repertoire holds roughly 50,000 clones, with roughly 88% as singletons. This CDR3 region has 13 residues. Germline V gene data show CDR1 as SGDLS and CDR2 as YYNGEE. The V and J ends lost 0 bases and 2 bases respectively, with 3 bases between them. The TCR sequence derives from an adult with an advanced solid tumor such as melanoma, head and neck, liver or kidney cancer. This specimen consisted of CD4+ or CD8+ T cells sorted from blood, obtained in a trial of the OX40 agonist ivuxolimab. J is TRBJ1-5 and V is TRBV9; D remains ambiguous. CDR3: CASSVDGNQPQHF. In nucleotides, the CDR3 is TGTGCCAGCAGCGTAGATGGCAATCAGCCCCAGCATTTT.